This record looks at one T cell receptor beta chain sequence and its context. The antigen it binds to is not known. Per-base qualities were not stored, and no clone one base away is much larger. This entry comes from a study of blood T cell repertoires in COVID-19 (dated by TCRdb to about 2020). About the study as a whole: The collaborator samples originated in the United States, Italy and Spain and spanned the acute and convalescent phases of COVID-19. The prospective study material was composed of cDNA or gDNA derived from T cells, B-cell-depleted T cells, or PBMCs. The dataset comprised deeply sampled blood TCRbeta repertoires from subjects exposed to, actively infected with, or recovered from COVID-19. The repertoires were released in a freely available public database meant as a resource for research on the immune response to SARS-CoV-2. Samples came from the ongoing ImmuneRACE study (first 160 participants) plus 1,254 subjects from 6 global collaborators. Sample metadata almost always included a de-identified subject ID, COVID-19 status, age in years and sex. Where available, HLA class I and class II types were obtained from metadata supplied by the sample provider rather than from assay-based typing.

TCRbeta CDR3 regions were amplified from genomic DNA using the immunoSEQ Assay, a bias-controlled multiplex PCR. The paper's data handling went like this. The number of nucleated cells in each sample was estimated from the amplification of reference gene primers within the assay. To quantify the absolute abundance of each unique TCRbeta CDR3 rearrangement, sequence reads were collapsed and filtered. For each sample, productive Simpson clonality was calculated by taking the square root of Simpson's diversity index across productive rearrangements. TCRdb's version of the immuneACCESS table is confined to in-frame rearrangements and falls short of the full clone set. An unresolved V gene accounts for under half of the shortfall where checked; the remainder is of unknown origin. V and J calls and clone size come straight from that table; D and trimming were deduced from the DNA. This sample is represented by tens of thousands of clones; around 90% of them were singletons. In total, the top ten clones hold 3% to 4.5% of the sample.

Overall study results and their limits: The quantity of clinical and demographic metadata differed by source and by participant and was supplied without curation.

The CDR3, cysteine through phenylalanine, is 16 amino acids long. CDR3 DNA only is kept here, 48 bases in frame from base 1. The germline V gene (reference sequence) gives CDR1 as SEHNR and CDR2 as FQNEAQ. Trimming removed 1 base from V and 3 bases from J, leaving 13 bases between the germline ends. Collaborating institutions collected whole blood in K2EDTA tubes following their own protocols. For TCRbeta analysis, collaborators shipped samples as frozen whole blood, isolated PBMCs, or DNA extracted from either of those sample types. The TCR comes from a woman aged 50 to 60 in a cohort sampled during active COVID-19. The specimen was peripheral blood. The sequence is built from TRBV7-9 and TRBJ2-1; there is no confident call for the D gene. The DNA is TGTGCCAGCAGCTTAGTTACCCTGCTAGACTACAATGAGCAGTTCTTC. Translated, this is CASSLVTLLDYNEQFF.